One and the same sample provided the 20 T cell receptor beta chains below, sequenced in a study of cytomegalovirus exposure and HLA in healthy donors. The study ran its PCR with 60 Vbeta and 13 Jbeta primers. The method was immunoSEQ multiplex PCR; TCRdb's version includes in-frame clones alone and lacks a portion of them. The profile covers around 120,000 clones, with roughly 80% appearing a single time and about 2.5% taken by the ten largest. The source material was PBMCs. Receptor source: a woman between 40 and 50 years old in good health and CMV-seropositive.

The chain combines TRBV5-4 with TRBJ2-3; 8 bases fit TRBD2. Per germline, CDR1 SGHNT and CDR2 YYREEE (reference sequence). The CDR3 totals 16 residues. V was pared by 2 bases and J by 5 bases, with 10 bases of the junction left unmatched. CDR3 amino acids: CASSFDGGASGDTQYF. In DNA form, the CDR3 reads TGTGCCAGCAGCTTTGACGGGGGGGCCTCGGGAGATACGCAGTATTTT.

V gene TRBV18 combines with J gene TRBJ2-7; TRBD1 matches 8 bases. The germline V gene has CDR1 KGHSH and CDR2 LQKENI. This CDR3 has 15 residues. V was clipped by 3 bases and J by 0 bases; unmatched bases: 4. The CDR3 sequence is CASSPGTGSSYEQYF. The CDR3 DNA follows: TGTGCCAGCTCACCGGGGACAGGAAGCTCCTACGAGCAGTACTTC.

This chain joins TRBV19 and TRBJ1-5; D uncertain. CDR1 and CDR2 from the germline V gene are LNHDA and SQIVND (reference sequence). The ends were cut back, 6 bases at V and 7 bases at J, with 16 bases in the middle. This CDR3 contains 14 residues. CDR3 region: CASSLSQARQPQHF. CDR3 in DNA: TGTGCCAGTAGCCTCAGTCAGGCCAGGCAGCCCCAGCATTTT.

The V call is TRBV4-1, the J call TRBJ2-7; 7 bases are shared with TRBD2. Germline CDR1 is MGHRA and CDR2 is YSYEKL. The trim removed 0 bases at V and 1 base at J, leaving 6 bases unmatched. The CDR3 sequence is 16 residues long. The CDR3 loop reads CASSQDPAGRSYEQYF. The CDR3 bases are TGCGCCAGCAGCCAAGACCCAGCGGGGCGTTCCTACGAGCAGTACTTC.

The rearrangement links TRBV6-5 to TRBJ2-1; TRBD1 matches 11 bases. Germline V gene lookup returns CDR1 MNHEY and CDR2 SVGAGI. Trimming at V came to 0 bases and at J to 4 bases, leaving 2 bases not matched to a gene. The CDR3 runs 16 residues. CDR3 in amino acids: CASSYSGTGGYNEQFF. CDR3 DNA: TGTGCCAGCAGTTACTCCGGGACAGGGGGGTACAATGAGCAGTTCTTC.

This clone was counted between two and nine times. The rearrangement uses TRBV19 and TRBJ1-6, with D unresolved. Germline assignment: CDR1 LNHDA and CDR2 SQIVND (reference sequence). The CDR3 is 15 residues long. Trimming removed 3 bases at V and 6 bases at J, with 12 bases between. The CDR3 DNA reads as TGTGCCAGTAGTATTGAGCGGGGAAGTAATTCACCCCTCCACTTT. This encodes CASSIERGSNSPLHF.

V gene TRBV9 combines with J gene TRBJ2-2; possibly TRBD1 for D (6 bases). Looked up from germline, CDR1 is SGDLS and CDR2 is YYNGEE. Trimming took off 0 bases at V and 7 bases at J, with 13 bases between the two ends. The CDR3 extends over 15 amino acids. The CDR3, as DNA: TGTGCCAGCAGCGTAGTTAGGGGGAGAGGCGGGGAGCTGTTTTTT. Translated: CASSVVRGRGGELFF.

This CDR3 is CASSSPGRLSGNTIYF. In DNA, the CDR3 is TGTGCCAGCAGCTCCCCGGGAAGACTCTCTGGAAACACCATATATTTT. The rearrangement links TRBV7-9 to TRBJ1-3, with unresolved D. Germline V lookup: CDR1 SEHNR, CDR2 FQNEAQ (reference sequence). There are 16 residues in the CDR3. V was clipped by 4 bases and J by 0 bases, with 13 bases between them.

In its sample, this clone was seen a few times. In the same sample, other DNA sequences code for this CDR3. V usage is TRBV1 and J usage is TRBJ1-6; the table gives TRBD1 as D, unverified against the DNA. TRBV1 is a documented pseudogene. The CDR3 has 16 amino acids. The CDR3 loop reads CTSSPYPGTVNSPLHF. CDR3 coding DNA: TGCACCAGCAGCCCCTATCCCGGGACAGTTAATTCACCCCTCCACTTT.

The chain is built from TRBV18 and TRBJ1-1; D unresolved. The length of the CDR3 is 15 residues. CDR1 is KGHSH, CDR2 LQKENI, per germline. Trimming shortened V by 3 bases and J by 0 bases, and 11 bases separated the two germline ends. The CDR3 spells CASSPLQKMNTEAFF. The CDR3 nucleotides read TGTGCCAGCTCACCCTTACAGAAAATGAACACTGAAGCTTTCTTT. The complete variable domain, with remaining parts taken from reference TRBV18 and TRBJ1-1, reads NAGVMQNPRHLVRRRGQEARLRCSPMKGHSHVYWYRQLPEEGLKFMVYLQKENIIDESGMPKERFSAEFPKEGPSILRIQQVVRGDSAAYFCASSPLQKMNTEAFFGQGTRLTVV.

The rearrangement links TRBV7-2 to TRBJ2-1; 9 bases match TRBD2. Germline values: CDR1 SGHTA, CDR2 FQGNSA. The CDR3 has 15 residues. V was clipped by 3 bases and J by 6 bases; unmatched bases: 6. DNA of the CDR3: TGTGCCAGCAGCTTCTTGCGGGGGGGAAGCAATGAGCAGTTCTTC. Translating it yields CASSFLRGGSNEQFF.

A few counts support this clone. The chain carries TRBV4-3 and TRBJ2-1; TRBD1 agrees at 8 bases. The CDR3 is 14 residues long. CDR1 is LGHNA and CDR2 is YSLEER in the germline V gene. V was pared by 0 bases and J by 13 bases, with 8 bases of the junction left unmatched. The DNA of the CDR3 is TGCGCCAGCAGCCAAGATTCAAACAGGGGGACCCAGTTCTTC. Protein product: CASSQDSNRGTQFF.

V and J are TRBV9 and TRBJ1-3; 7 bases align to TRBD1. The germline gives CDR1 SGDLS, CDR2 YYNGEE. V gave up 3 bases and J gave up 0 bases; unmatched junction bases: 6. The CDR3 is 16 residues long. The CDR3 sequence: CASSASGQVSGNTIYF. CDR3 nucleotide sequence: TGTGCCAGCAGCGCTTCCGGACAGGTCTCTGGAAACACCATATATTTT.

This clone showed up just a few times. CDR3 nucleotides: TGTGCCACCAGCAGAGCCCCCGTAATGGGCGGGGTGGATCAGCCCCAGCATTTT. This sequence encodes CATSRAPVMGGVDQPQHF. The chain couples TRBV15 to TRBJ1-5; D unclear. This CDR3 spans 18 amino acids. Germline V CDR1 and CDR2: LNHNV, YYDKDF (reference sequence). The V end lost 1 base, the J end lost 5 bases, and 21 bases lay between the germline ends. The complete variable domain, with remaining parts taken from reference TRBV15 and TRBJ1-5, reads DAMVIQNPRYQVTQFGKPVTLSCSQTLNHNVMYWYQQKSSQAPKLLFHYYDKDFNNEADTPDNFQSRRPNTSFCFLDIRSPGLGDTAMYLCATSRAPVMGGVDQPQHFGDGTRLSIL.

The chain carries TRBV6-5 and TRBJ2-2, with 12 bases lining up with TRBD2. Germline V gene lookup returns CDR1 MNHEY and CDR2 SVGAGI. Trimming at V came to 6 bases and at J to 5 bases, leaving 4 bases not matched to a gene. This CDR3 spans 15 amino acids. The CDR3 sequence is CASRSGLAGTGELFF. CDR3 nucleotide sequence: TGTGCCAGCAGGTCGGGACTAGCGGGTACCGGGGAGCTGTTTTTT.

The V call is TRBV9, the J call TRBJ1-3; TRBD1 aligns across 9 bases. J lost 2 bases, V lost 3 bases, and 3 bases had no gene match. The CDR3 consists of 15 residues. Looked up from germline, CDR1 is SGDLS and CDR2 is YYNGEE. In nucleotides, the CDR3 is TGTGCCAGCAGCGAGGACAGGGGCGCTGGAAACACCATATATTTT. This encodes CASSEDRGAGNTIYF.

This clone appeared a single time. V and J are TRBV19 and TRBJ1-5, with D perhaps matching TRBD1 (5 bases). The V end was cut by 7 bases, the J end by 1 base, with 11 bases between. The CDR3 spans 14 residues. Germline V gene sequence: CDR1 LNHDA, CDR2 SQIVND (reference sequence). The CDR3 sequence: CASTGFSSNQPQHF. The CDR3 region has the DNA TGTGCCAGTACAGGGTTTTCGAGCAATCAGCCCCAGCATTTT. Full variable domain (missing parts from reference TRBV19 and TRBJ1-5): DGGITQSPKYLFRKEGQNVTLSCEQNLNHDAMYWYRQDPGQGLRLIYYSQIVNDFQKGDIAEGYSVSREKKESFPLTVTSAQKNPTAFYLCASTGFSSNQPQHFGDGTRLSIL.

This clone was seen just once. The CDR3 is CASSLASGMNQPQHF. The DNA of the CDR3 is TGTGCCAGCAGCTTAGCGTCAGGGATGAATCAGCCCCAGCATTTT. V is TRBV7-2 and J is TRBJ1-5; TRBD1 might be the D (5 bases). The V end was cut by 0 bases, the J end by 4 bases, with 10 bases between. The germline CDR1 and CDR2 sequences are SGHTA and FQGNSA. This CDR3 spans 15 amino acids.

This clone occurred once. The gene calls are TRBV12-5 and TRBJ2-3, with a possible D match to TRBD2 (6 bases). The CDR3 contains 14 residues. With 6 bases removed from V and 0 bases from J, the gap between germline ends came to 10 bases. Germline V gene lookup returns CDR1 LGHNT and CDR2 FRNRAP. The CDR3, as DNA: TGTGCTAGTGGCTTAAGCGGGAGCACAGATACGCAGTATTTT. This encodes CASGLSGSTDTQYF.

The chain joins TRBV5-1 to TRBJ2-3; TRBD1 matches at 9 bases. V lost 0 bases, J lost 3 bases, and 5 bases stayed unmatched. This CDR3 contains 16 residues. Germline lookup yields CDR1 SGHRS and CDR2 YFSETQ. This chain's CDR3 is CASSLEWDRATDTQYF. CDR3 in DNA: TGCGCCAGCAGCTTGGAGTGGGACAGGGCAACAGATACGCAGTATTTT.